The next 26 T cell receptor beta chains were all read from a single sample in a study of blood T cells in healthy people across ages. Together with a sample-barcoded 5' primer, a J-beta primer mix was included in a second PCR lasting roughly 6 to 12 cycles. MiXCR, applied by TCRdb to the 5' RACE reads, yields one record per CDR3 protein. The table includes about 1.8 million distinct CDR3 sequences, around 50% detected once. Sample: blood. These receptors were taken from a middle-aged woman in good health.

V gene TRBV12-3 or TRBV12-4 combines with J gene TRBJ2-4, with D uncertain. The assigned J gene may be wrong: the sequence end matches TRBJ2-7 better. The CDR3 totals 13 residues. CDR3: CASSYDLEYEQYF. The CDR3 nucleotides read TGTGCCAGCAGTTATGACCTTGAATACGAGCAGTACTTC.

This clonotype has a handful of counts. The V call is TRBV2, the J call TRBJ1-2; D gene uncertain. Trimming cost V 7 bases and J 0 bases, with 3 bases left between them. The CDR3 runs to 11 residues. Germline V gene sequence: CDR1 SNHLY, CDR2 FYNNEI. The CDR3 DNA follows: TGTGCCAGCACCCCTAACTATGGCTACACCTTC. Residues: CASTPNYGYTF.

This clonotype occurred a few times. The V and J genes are TRBV4-3 and TRBJ1-2; D not certain. CDR1 is LGHNA, CDR2 YSLEER, per germline. The CDR3 is 15 residues long. Between the trimmed V and J ends, which lost 0 bases and 5 bases, there was a span of 13 bases. The CDR3 nucleotides are TGCGCCAGCAGCCAAGATGGAGAACAAAGATATGGCTACACCTTC. Translated: CASSQDGEQRYGYTF.

This clonotype was counted a few times. The CDR3 spells CASSQEGTRGDTQYF. CDR3 in DNA: TGCGCCAGCAGCCAAGAAGGGACTAGAGGAGATACGCAGTATTTT. This chain uses TRBV4-3 with TRBJ2-3, with TRBD2 matching over 8 bases. Germline V gene lookup returns CDR1 LGHNA and CDR2 YSLEER. V lost 0 bases, J lost 5 bases, and 4 bases stayed unmatched. The CDR3 spans 15 residues.

The chain recombines TRBV3-1 with TRBJ2-5; TRBD2 aligns across 9 bases. This CDR3 spans 18 amino acids. The germline gives CDR1 LGHDT, CDR2 YNNKEL (reference sequence). The ends lost 10 bases at V and 2 bases at J; junction bases unmatched: 20. The CDR3 loop is CATQETGSSGAAQETQYF. CDR3 coding DNA: TGTGCCACCCAAGAGACGGGTTCTAGCGGGGCCGCTCAAGAGACCCAGTACTTC.

This chain links TRBV9 with TRBJ2-5; D gene unclear. The germline V and J ends were trimmed by 2 bases and 5 bases, with 16 bases remaining between them. The CDR3 sequence is 15 residues long. Germline CDR1 SGDLS, CDR2 YYNGEE. CDR3: CASSVLETFGETQYF. CDR3 DNA sequence: TGTGCCAGCAGCGTCCTAGAGACCTTCGGGGAGACCCAGTACTTC.

J is TRBJ1-2 and V is TRBV9; D ambiguous. The germline CDR1 and CDR2 sequences are SGDLS and YYNGEE. The CDR3 totals 14 residues. V was trimmed by 4 bases and J by 7 bases, leaving 17 bases between them. The CDR3 loop reads CASSPIEGRRGYTF. The CDR3 region has the DNA TGTGCCAGCAGCCCCATCGAGGGTCGGCGTGGCTACACCTTC.

V gene TRBV20-1 combines with J gene TRBJ2-7; tentatively, D is TRBD2 (6 bases). Germline CDR1 and CDR2: DFQATT and SNEGSKA (reference sequence). V was shortened by 1 base and J by 2 bases, with 9 bases between the two germline ends. The CDR3 length is 13 residues. For the CDR3, the DNA is TGCAGTGCTAGAGCACCGGGGGCCTACGAGCAGTACTTC. Encoded protein: CSARAPGAYEQYF.

The chain joins TRBV2 to TRBJ1-2, with no clear D. Deletions cut 3 bases from V and 3 bases from J, with 8 bases between. This CDR3 is built from 13 residues. The germline gives CDR1 SNHLY, CDR2 FYNNEI. The CDR3 sequence: CASSDGIYYGYTF. CDR3 DNA sequence: TGTGCCAGCAGTGACGGCATATACTATGGCTACACCTTC.

This clonotype was detected only once. This chain connects TRBV6-1 to TRBJ2-1, with 9 bases aligning to TRBD1. The germline V gene has CDR1 MNHNS and CDR2 SASEGT. The CDR3 length is 13 residues. V shed 7 bases and J 4 bases; nucleotides not matched to a gene: 2. CDR3 residues: CASNRGQYNEQFF. The DNA for the CDR3 is TGTGCCAGCAACAGGGGGCAATACAATGAGCAGTTCTTC.

This clonotype has more than one count but fewer than ten. The CDR3 nucleotides are TGTGCCAGCAGTGACCGGCCGGGGCCTGGGGCCAACGTCCTGACTTTC. Protein product: CASSDRPGPGANVLTF. The chain links TRBV27 to TRBJ2-6; D might be TRBD1 or TRBD2, each matching 5 bases. With 5 bases removed from V and 2 bases from J, the gap between germline ends came to 13 bases. Per the germline V gene, CDR1 is MNHEY and CDR2 is SMNVEV (reference sequence). The CDR3 loop spans 16 amino acids.

The chain links TRBV5-1 to TRBJ2-4, with D possibly being TRBD2 (6 bases). The CDR3 contains 15 residues. The germline gives CDR1 SGHRS, CDR2 YFSETQ. The ends were cut back, 4 bases at V and 4 bases at J, with 15 bases in the middle. The CDR3 bases are TGCGCCAGCAGCGTTGTCCCGGGACTTAAAAACATTCAGTACTTC. This translates into CASSVVPGLKNIQYF.

This clonotype appeared once. The chain is built from TRBV4-1 and TRBJ2-5, with a weak D call TRBD1 (5 bases). The last part of the DNA fits TRBJ2-7 better; the J call may be wrong. Per germline, CDR1 MGHRA and CDR2 YSYEKL. The CDR3 length is 14 residues. CDR3 nucleotides: TGCGCCAGCAGCCTACAGGAAAACTCCTACGAGCAGTACTTC. Translation: CASSLQENSYEQYF.

As concerns this clonotype: The conserved final phenylalanine or tryptophan is absent from the CDR3, which likely points to a read error. This chain connects TRBV12-3 or TRBV12-4 to TRBJ2-7, with D perhaps given as TRBD1 or TRBD2 (6 bases each). The end of the DNA is better explained by TRBJ2-5, so the J call may be wrong. The CDR3 is 12 residues long. CDR3 bases: TGTGCCAGCAGCCGGGGGCAGGAGACCCAGTACCTC. This translates into CASSRGQETQYL.

The rearrangement joins TRBV7-9 to TRBJ2-5, with D hard to call. The germline V gene has CDR1 SEHNR and CDR2 FQNEAQ (reference sequence). The CDR3 loop spans 13 amino acids. V lost 0 bases, J lost 4 bases, and 6 bases lay in between. The CDR3 DNA reads as TGTGCCAGCAGCTTAGCCTACGCAGAGACCCAGTACTTC. Its translation: CASSLAYAETQYF.

The CDR3 region has the DNA TGCGCCAGCAGCTTGGATGGACTAGCAGAAGAGACCCAGTACTTC. This codes for CASSLDGLAEETQYF. This sequence joins TRBV5-1 and TRBJ2-5; 8 bases map to TRBD2. The junction had 4 bases not matched to a gene; V was cut back by 0 bases and J by 3 bases. The germline V gene encodes CDR1 SGHRS and CDR2 YFSETQ. The CDR3 has 15 amino acids.

The CDR3 DNA reads TGCGCCAGCAGCTCCCTCTCGCCACCCGATTCACCCCTCCACTTT. It specifies CASSSLSPPDSPLHF. V and J are TRBV5-1 and TRBJ1-6; no clear D. Germline values: CDR1 SGHRS, CDR2 YFSETQ. This CDR3 spans 15 amino acids. Trimming stripped 3 bases from V and 8 bases from J, with 15 bases between.

The rearrangement links TRBV3-1 to TRBJ2-7; D gene uncertain. Germline assignment: CDR1 LGHDT and CDR2 YNNKEL (reference sequence). The V end lost 4 bases, the J end lost 5 bases, and 12 bases lay between the germline ends. The length of the CDR3 is 13 residues. The CDR3 DNA is TGTGCCAGCAGCCTGCGAACTTGGGACGAGCAGTACTTC. Translating it yields CASSLRTWDEQYF.

Only one count was recorded for this clonotype. V gene TRBV13 combines with J gene TRBJ2-3; D unclear. The CDR3 covers 16 residues. Deletions cut 1 base from V and 0 bases from J, with 11 bases between. Germline values: CDR1 PRHDT, CDR2 FYEKMQ (reference sequence). CDR3 sequence (DNA): TGTGCCAGCAGCTTAGCTGGCAGCCGAAGCACAGATACGCAGTATTTT. Its translation: CASSLAGSRSTDTQYF.

The chain is built from TRBV20-1 and TRBJ1-5; D gene uncertain. This CDR3 is built from 15 residues. Trimming stripped 2 bases from V and 0 bases from J, with 11 bases between. Germline lookup yields CDR1 DFQATT and CDR2 SNEGSKA (reference sequence). As DNA, the CDR3 is TGCAGTGCTAGATCCGGTGAAATTAGCAATCAGCCCCAGCATTTT. Translation: CSARSGEISNQPQHF.

The chain recombines TRBV5-1 with TRBJ2-5; D is possibly TRBD1 (5 bases). This CDR3 region has 14 residues. Germline V gene lookup returns CDR1 SGHRS and CDR2 YFSETQ. V lost 2 bases, J lost 1 base, and 9 bases lay in between. The CDR3 spells CASSFSTVQETQYF. For the CDR3, the DNA is TGCGCCAGCAGCTTCTCGACAGTCCAAGAGACCCAGTACTTC.

CDR3 amino acids: CASSESTQGRSHPYYGYTF. In DNA, the CDR3 is TGCGCCAGCAGTGAGTCGACTCAGGGGCGATCACACCCCTACTATGGCTACACCTTC. This chain links TRBV10-2 with TRBJ1-2; tentatively, D is TRBD1 (6 bases). Trimming took off 0 bases at V and 3 bases at J, with 23 bases between the two ends. Germline V lookup: CDR1 WSHSY, CDR2 SAAADI. The CDR3 has 19 residues.

The J gene is TRBJ1-5, the V gene TRBV2; D is undetermined. The CDR3 totals 14 residues. Trimming stripped 6 bases from V and 0 bases from J, with 9 bases between. Germline CDR1 and CDR2: SNHLY and FYNNEI. The CDR3 spells CASRNRDSNQPQHF. The CDR3 coding sequence is TGTGCCAGCAGGAACAGAGATAGCAATCAGCCCCAGCATTTT.

This clonotype was seen a few times. The V gene is TRBV9, the J gene TRBJ2-1; D call uncertain. The CDR3 length is 12 residues. The V end lost 4 bases, the J end lost 6 bases, and 8 bases lay between the germline ends. Germline V lookup: CDR1 SGDLS, CDR2 YYNGEE. CDR3 nucleotide sequence: TGTGCCAGCAGCCGCCCTAGCAATGAGCAGTTCTTC. Translation gives CASSRPSNEQFF.

This clonotype was detected only a few times. The V gene is TRBV7-2, the J gene TRBJ2-1; possibly TRBD2 for D (5 bases). Trimming took 1 base from V and 10 from J, leaving 14 bases between them. The CDR3 is 14 residues long. Per the germline V gene, CDR1 is SGHTA and CDR2 is FQGNSA. The CDR3, as DNA: TGTGCCAGCAGCTTAGAAGAGCTAGCTTTCGAGCAGTTCTTC. Translating gives CASSLEELAFEQFF.

This clonotype was counted between two and nine times. The V call is TRBV7-2, the J call TRBJ2-1, with D unresolved. Germline CDR1 is SGHTA and CDR2 is FQGNSA. V was clipped by 6 bases and J by 7 bases, with 13 bases between them. The CDR3 is 13 amino acids. Written as DNA, the CDR3 is TGTGCCAGCAGACAAGACATGGGTAATGAGCAGTTCTTC. Translated, it gives CASRQDMGNEQFF.